The 7 T cell receptor beta chains below were found in one sample sequenced in a study of blood T cell repertoires in COVID-19. TCRdb's copy holds only in-frame clones and misses some; the assay was immunoSEQ multiplex PCR. Among 100,000 to 150,000 clones listed, around 86% were seen once. The sequencing input was peripheral blood. The receptors were sampled from a man in his sixties with acute or convalescent COVID-19.

A few counts support this clone. The rearrangement joins TRBV19 to TRBJ1-5, with 9 bases lining up with TRBD1. Germline V CDR1 and CDR2: LNHDA, SQIVND (reference sequence). The CDR3 is 14 amino acids. Unmatched junction bases numbered 5, after V lost 6 bases and J lost 5 bases. CDR3 region: CASRLRDRDQPQHF. CDR3 sequence (DNA): TGTGCCAGTAGGCTTCGGGACAGGGATCAGCCCCAGCATTTT.

Of note for this clone: Other DNA variants within this sample encode the same CDR3. This chain joins TRBV6-5 and TRBJ1-2, with a tentative D call TRBD1 (6 bases). Germline V lookup: CDR1 MNHEY, CDR2 SVGAGI. V was shortened by 5 bases and J by 4 bases, with 14 bases between the two germline ends. CDR3 length: 14 residues. CDR3 nucleotide sequence: TGTGCCAGCAGTACGGGGGGCAGACTCTATGGCTACACCTTC. This translates into CASSTGGRLYGYTF.

The chain links TRBV2 to TRBJ2-5; 8 bases fit TRBD1. Trimming cost V 5 bases and J 5 bases; bases outside gene matches: 4. Germline loops: CDR1 SNHLY, CDR2 FYNNEI. The CDR3 has 13 residues. The CDR3 nucleotides read TGTGCCAGCAGTCGGGACAGGTGGGAGACCCAGTACTTC. It translates to CASSRDRWETQYF.

The chain uses TRBV3-1 (or the pseudogene TRBV3-2) and TRBJ2-5; D uncertain. Germline CDR1 is LGHDT and CDR2 is YNNKEL (reference sequence). V dropped 0 bases and J dropped 8 bases, with 10 bases sitting between them. CDR3 length equals 13 residues. The CDR3 region is CASSQDRFRTQYF. CDR3 bases: TGTGCCAGCAGCCAAGATCGGTTCCGTACCCAGTACTTC.

V and J are TRBV6-5 and TRBJ2-1; 14 bases are shared with TRBD2. The germline V gene encodes CDR1 MNHEY and CDR2 SVGAGI. V shed 5 bases and J 9 bases; nucleotides not matched to a gene: 6. This CDR3 has 15 amino acids. CDR3 DNA sequence: TGTGCCAGCAGTAGACGGGGGACTAGCGGGGGTGAGCAGTTCTTC. It specifies CASSRRGTSGGEQFF.

The chain carries TRBV30 and TRBJ2-1, with D tentatively TRBD2 (5 bases). CDR3 length equals 15 residues. From germline, CDR1 is GTSNPN and CDR2 SVGIG (reference sequence). V lost 3 bases, J lost 8 bases, and 20 bases lay in between. CDR3 protein: CAWSDPGLAKDEQFF. As DNA, the CDR3 is TGTGCCTGGAGCGATCCTGGACTCGCTAAGGATGAGCAGTTCTTC.

This chain connects TRBV19 to TRBJ2-2; 7 nucleotides agree with TRBD1. Germline V gene data show CDR1 as LNHDA and CDR2 as SQIVND (reference sequence). This CDR3 comprises 19 residues. V was clipped by 1 base and J by 2 bases; unmatched bases: 13. CDR3 loop: CASSIGFFSRQGNTGELFF. The CDR3 coding sequence is TGTGCCAGTAGTATAGGGTTCTTCTCCCGACAGGGAAACACCGGGGAGCTGTTTTTT.